Detailed here is one T cell receptor beta chain. Its antigen is as yet unknown. This CDR3 is built from 12 residues. Trimming cost V 6 bases and J 9 bases, with 13 bases left between them. These data originate in a study of cytomegalovirus exposure and HLA in healthy donors. PCR was performed using 60 Vbeta and 13 Jbeta primers. Method: immunoSEQ multiplex PCR; TCRdb's copy keeps in-frame clones and lacks some. The table records just under 95,000 clones, over 70% of them present only once. General study findings and limits: Of the V segments, some could not be distinguished, including TRBV6-2 and TRBV6-3, and were excluded.

The receptor's source is a girl under 10 years old in good health and CMV-seropositive. This sequence joins TRBV5-3 and TRBJ1-5, with a tentative D call TRBD1 (6 bases). TRBV5-3 has ORF status, its function being uncertain. The sequenced sample was PBMCs. CDR3: CARKGVSGPQHF. The CDR3 region has the DNA TGTGCCAGAAAGGGGGTTTCAGGGCCCCAGCATTTT.